A single T cell receptor beta chain is shown here with its context. The clone's antigen remains unknown. The sample holds no much larger clone one base away, and base qualities are not on file. The data were obtained in a study of control samples from healthy donors and cancer patients (dated by TCRdb to the early 2020s). Based on the germline V gene, the CDR1 and CDR2 sequences are MNHEY and SVGAGI. Relative to germline, V is 0 bases shorter and J is 1 base shorter, with 12 bases between their ends. From the cysteine through the phenylalanine, the CDR3 covers 16 amino acids. Only the CDR3 portion is preserved as DNA: 48 bases, with reading frame beginning at the first base. The library was obtained by the immunoSEQ multiplex PCR assay. Sourced from immuneACCESS, this table was stored by TCRdb with only in-frame sequences that have V and J called. A share of the clones is absent; for the studies checked, an unresolved V gene accounts for under half, and the remainder has no known explanation. The sample table lists 95,000 to 150,000 clones, over 75% of them with a count of one. Around 2% of the sample is taken by the ten largest.

Input material: blood. The sequence joins TRBV6-5 to TRBJ1-2; no confident D gene assignment can be made. This sequence originates from a man between 18 and 29 years old in good health. The CDR3 reads as follows: CASSYSRLAINYGYTF. At the DNA level, the sequence is TGTGCCAGCAGTTACTCGAGGTTGGCTATTAACTATGGCTACACCTTC.